The rows below give T cell receptor beta chains drawn from one sample of a study of neurological immune-mediated disorders. TCRdb processed the 5' RACE reads anew with MiXCR; each CDR3 protein has one entry. This table holds tens of thousands of distinct CDR3 sequences, approximately 5.8% found once. Sequencing was carried out using CD4+ T cells from blood. The receptors shown here come from a young woman with multiple sclerosis. The CDR3 runs from the conserved cysteine through the conserved F or W. The order of the fields is D gene, clone size, V gene, J gene, CDR3 DNA, CDR3 protein. D genes are given only for firm matches. Rows give clone size only sometimes, using once, few, many, or a class for an expanded clone.

D: -; size: -; V: TRBV11-3; J: TRBJ1-1; DNA: TGTGCCAGCAGCTTAGGAAAGGGGATGGGCACTGAAGCTTTCTTT; CDR3: CASSLGKGMGTEAFF
D: TRBD1; size: many; V: TRBV6-5; J: TRBJ1-5; DNA: TGTGCCAGCCGGACAGGGTTGGGACAGCCCCAGCATTTT; CDR3: CASRTGLGQPQHF
D: TRBD1; size: many; V: TRBV29-1; J: TRBJ1-1; DNA: TGCAGCGTTGAAGCGACAGGGGGGGCTGAAGCTTTCTTT; CDR3: CSVEATGGAEAFF
D: -; size: -; V: TRBV3-1; J: TRBJ2-7; DNA: TGTGCCAGCAGCCTTCCGGGGAAAGACGAGCAGTACTTC; CDR3: CASSLPGKDEQYF
D: -; size: many; V: TRBV7-9; J: TRBJ2-3; DNA: TGTGCCAGCAGCTTTGCGGGGCCCACAGATACGCAGTATTTT; CDR3: CASSFAGPTDTQYF
D: -; size: many; V: TRBV21-1; J: TRBJ1-4; DNA: TGTGCCAGCAGCAGTCGGGAAAAACTGTTTTTT; CDR3: CASSSREKLFF
D: TRBD2; size: many; V: TRBV5-1; J: TRBJ2-5; DNA: TGCGCCAGCAGCTTCATAGCGGGGGGACCTCTAAAAGAGACCCAGTACTTC; CDR3: CASSFIAGGPLKETQYF
D: TRBD1; size: many; V: TRBV20-1; J: TRBJ1-6; DNA: TGCAGTGCTAGAGTGACGGGACAGGGTGATTCACCCCTCCACTTT; CDR3: CSARVTGQGDSPLHF
D: -; size: many; V: TRBV20-1; J: TRBJ1-1; DNA: TGCAGTGCTCCATCTACCGGGGACCGAGCTTTCTTT; CDR3: CSAPSTGDRAFF
D: -; size: many; V: TRBV15; J: TRBJ2-1; DNA: TGTGCCACCAGCACGGTGACAGGTGATGAGCAGTTCTTC; CDR3: CATSTVTGDEQFF
D: TRBD1; size: few; V: TRBV6-2/TRBV6-3; J: TRBJ2-5; DNA: TGTGCCAGCCAGACAGGGGGCCGAGAGACCCAGTACTTC; CDR3: CASQTGGRETQYF
D: -; size: many; V: TRBV12-1; J: TRBJ1-3; DNA: TGTGCCCGACCGGGACAGGGGATTACCTCGGGTGGAAACACCATATATTTT; CDR3: CARPGQGITSGGNTIYF
D: -; size: many; V: TRBV28; J: TRBJ1-4; DNA: TGTGCCAGCAGGAAAAGGGTAGCAACTAATGAAAAACTGTTTTTT; CDR3: CASRKRVATNEKLFF
D: TRBD1; size: -; V: TRBV6-5; J: TRBJ1-1; DNA: TGTGCCAGCAGCAGACAGGGGGCAACTGAAGCTTTCTTT; CDR3: CASSRQGATEAFF
D: -; size: many; V: TRBV7-6; J: TRBJ2-3; DNA: TGTGCCAGCAGCTTGAAGGTTGGCACAGATACGCAGTATTTT; CDR3: CASSLKVGTDTQYF
D: -; size: many; V: TRBV5-1; J: TRBJ2-6; DNA: TGCGCCAGCAGCTTCAAGGAAACTGGGGCCAACGTCCTGACTTTC; CDR3: CASSFKETGANVLTF
D: -; size: many; V: TRBV11-2; J: TRBJ2-5; DNA: TGTGCCAGCAGACCGATAGGTTTAGAGACCCAGTACTTC; CDR3: CASRPIGLETQYF
D: -; size: many; V: TRBV28; J: TRBJ2-3; DNA: TGTGCCAGCAGTCCGGCCCCGGATACGCAGTATTTT; CDR3: CASSPAPDTQYF
D: TRBD2; size: many; V: TRBV6-4; J: TRBJ2-1; DNA: TGTGCCAGCAGTGTAGGGACTAGCGGTTACAATGAGCAGTTCTTC; CDR3: CASSVGTSGYNEQFF
D: -; size: many; V: TRBV5-1; J: TRBJ2-5; DNA: TGCGCCAGCAGCGTTGGACGGCAAGAGACCCAGTACTTC; CDR3: CASSVGRQETQYF
D: TRBD1; size: many; V: TRBV2; J: TRBJ2-2; DNA: TGTGCCAGCAGAGTCAACGACAGGGCAAACGGGGAGCTGTTTTTT; CDR3: CASRVNDRANGELFF
D: TRBD1; size: many; V: TRBV7-8; J: TRBJ1-2; DNA: TGTGCCAGCAGCTTGACAGGGGTTTATGGGGGCTACACCTTC; CDR3: CASSLTGVYGGYTF
D: -; size: many; V: TRBV3-1; J: TRBJ2-7; DNA: TGTGCCAGCAGCCAAGATAAAGGATTTACATTCTACGAGCAGTACTTC; CDR3: CASSQDKGFTFYEQYF
D: TRBD1; size: many; V: TRBV6-6; J: TRBJ1-2; DNA: TGTGCCAGCAGTTACTCGATGACAGGGAGCGGTGGCTACACCTTC; CDR3: CASSYSMTGSGGYTF
D: -; size: few; V: TRBV9; J: TRBJ2-1; DNA: TGTGCCAGCAGCGTAGGCGGGATTCATAATGAGCAGTTCTTC; CDR3: CASSVGGIHNEQFF
D: TRBD1; size: medium-sized; V: TRBV10-3; J: TRBJ1-5; DNA: TGTGCCGTCTCTGGACAGGGCGGCAATCAGCCCCAGCATTTT; CDR3: CAVSGQGGNQPQHF
D: -; size: few; V: TRBV6-2/TRBV6-3; J: TRBJ1-1; DNA: TGTGCCAGCAGTTACTCGATCAGGGTTGAAGCTTTCTTT; CDR3: CASSYSIRVEAFF
D: TRBD1; size: many; V: TRBV12-3/TRBV12-4; J: TRBJ2-7; DNA: TGTGCCAGCAGACTTACAGGGGCGAGCTCCTACGAGCAGTACTTC; CDR3: CASRLTGASSYEQYF
D: TRBD2; size: many; V: TRBV5-1; J: TRBJ2-1; DNA: TGCGCCAGCAGCTTGGCCGTAGCGGGGGTAAACAATGAGCAGTTCTTC; CDR3: CASSLAVAGVNNEQFF
D: -; size: many; V: TRBV14; J: TRBJ1-1; DNA: TGTGCCAGCAGCCAAACCCAGGGGATGTTGGCTTTCTTT; CDR3: CASSQTQGMLAFF
D: TRBD1; size: -; V: TRBV20-1; J: TRBJ2-2; DNA: TGCAGTGCTAGAGCCGGGGACAGCGACACCGGGGAGCTGTTTTTT; CDR3: CSARAGDSDTGELFF
D: TRBD1; size: few; V: TRBV5-1; J: TRBJ1-4; DNA: TGCGCCAGCAGCCCGTGGACAGGCAGTAATGAAAAACTGTTTTTT; CDR3: CASSPWTGSNEKLFF
D: TRBD2; size: few; V: TRBV7-8; J: TRBJ2-3; DNA: TGTGCCAGCAGCCCAGCGGGAGTAACAGATACGCAGTATTTT; CDR3: CASSPAGVTDTQYF
D: TRBD1; size: medium-sized; V: TRBV29-1; J: TRBJ2-3; DNA: TGCAGCGTTTTCAGGGGGATGGGCACAGATACGCAGTATTTT; CDR3: CSVFRGMGTDTQYF
D: TRBD2; size: many; V: TRBV20-1; J: TRBJ2-5; DNA: TGCAGTGCTGGAAGACCGGGAGGGGAGGAGACCCAGTACTTC; CDR3: CSAGRPGGEETQYF
D: TRBD1; size: many; V: TRBV27; J: TRBJ1-3; DNA: TGTGCCAGCCGAAGGGGATCGGACAGGGGAAACACCATATATTTT; CDR3: CASRRGSDRGNTIYF
D: TRBD2; size: many; V: TRBV12-3/TRBV12-4; J: TRBJ2-1; DNA: TGTGCCAGCAGTTTTATGAATAGCGGGGGTTCCCAGTTCTTC; CDR3: CASSFMNSGGSQFF
D: TRBD1; size: many; V: TRBV3-1; J: TRBJ2-3; DNA: TGTGCCAGCAGCTCTCAGGGGGCTGATACGCAGTATTTT; CDR3: CASSSQGADTQYF
D: TRBD2; size: many; V: TRBV20-1; J: TRBJ2-2; DNA: TGCAGTGCTAGAGGGGATAGCGGGAGGGCCGGCACCGGGGAGCTGTTTTTT; CDR3: CSARGDSGRAGTGELFF
D: TRBD2; size: many; V: TRBV10-2; J: TRBJ2-3; DNA: TGCGCCAGCGCGGGGGGAGGGTTGATTGCAGATACGCAGTATTTT; CDR3: CASAGGGLIADTQYF
D: -; size: -; V: TRBV3-1; J: TRBJ2-3; DNA: TGTGCCAGCAGCTCCGCGAATTCGGACAGTTTCACAGATACGCAGTATTTT; CDR3: CASSSANSDSFTDTQYF
D: -; size: -; V: TRBV19; J: TRBJ1-1; DNA: TGTGCCAGTAACCCAGCATTGGGGAACACTGAAGCTTTCTTT; CDR3: CASNPALGNTEAFF
D: -; size: few; V: TRBV19; J: TRBJ1-4; DNA: TGTGCCAGCCGAGAGGTCGGGGTCGTTCGCGAAAAACTGTTTTTT; CDR3: CASREVGVVREKLFF
D: TRBD1; size: many; V: TRBV18; J: TRBJ1-1; DNA: TGTGCCAGCTTAGGGACAGCGAACACTGAAGCTTTCTTT; CDR3: CASLGTANTEAFF
D: -; size: many; V: TRBV5-1; J: TRBJ2-7; DNA: TGCGCCAGCAGCTTATGGGGGGCGCATAACGAGCAGTACTTC; CDR3: CASSLWGAHNEQYF
D: -; size: many; V: TRBV24-1; J: TRBJ2-2; DNA: TGTGCCACCAGTGATTTTACGAATGCCCGGGAGCTGTTTTTT; CDR3: CATSDFTNARELFF
D: -; size: medium-sized; V: TRBV5-1; J: TRBJ1-5; DNA: TGCGCCAGCAGCTGGGCGGGCAGGCGAGGTCAGCCCCAGCATTTT; CDR3: CASSWAGRRGQPQHF
D: TRBD1; size: many; V: TRBV6-4; J: TRBJ2-1; DNA: TGTGCCAGCAGCGTGGACAGGGTGGGCAATGAGCAGTTCTTC; CDR3: CASSVDRVGNEQFF
D: -; size: many; V: TRBV10-3; J: TRBJ2-3; DNA: TGTGCCATCAGTGCAGGAGGGGGGGCAAATACGCAGTATTTT; CDR3: CAISAGGGANTQYF
D: -; size: many; V: TRBV29-1; J: TRBJ2-1; DNA: TGCAGCGTTGAAGATCGGGCACCTAGCTCCTACAATGAGCAGTTCTTC; CDR3: CSVEDRAPSSYNEQFF
D: TRBD1; size: many; V: TRBV5-1; J: TRBJ1-6; DNA: TGCGCCAGCAGCCCCACAGGGGGTGTAAATTCACCCCTCCACTTT; CDR3: CASSPTGGVNSPLHF
D: TRBD2; size: many; V: TRBV7-2; J: TRBJ2-5; DNA: TGTGCCAGCAGCTTAGCGCTAGCGGGAGTAATAGAGACCCAGTACTTC; CDR3: CASSLALAGVIETQYF
D: -; size: many; V: TRBV7-9; J: TRBJ1-5; DNA: TGTGCCAGCAGTCCAGTTGGGGGCAGCAATCAGCCCCAGCATTTT; CDR3: CASSPVGGSNQPQHF